A selection of T cell receptor beta chains follows, all from one sample in a study of T cells in Graves' hyperthyroidism and ophthalmopathy. A single record per CDR3 protein comes from TCRdb applying MiXCR to the multiplex PCR reads. The data contain approximately 380,000 distinct CDR3 sequences, about 14% of them singletons. Sequenced sample: blood. These receptors came from a man aged 50-60 years with Graves' ophthalmopathy. Each CDR3 is given with its conserved first and last residue. D genes are given only for firm matches. A clone size is listed for some rows: how often the clone was seen (once, few, many), or a class if it is expanded.

>13|TRBD1|TRBJ1-1|TRBV27|many
TGTGCCAGCAGACGGACAGGTGACACTGAAGCTTTCTTT
CASRRTGDTEAFF
>15|TRBD2|TRBJ2-5|TRBV7-9|.
TGTGCCAGCCGGACTAGCGGGACCCCACGGGAGACCCAGTACTTC
CASRTSGTPRETQYF
>16|TRBD2|TRBJ2-5|TRBV5-1|few
TGCGCCAGCAGCTTCGGACTAGCGGTTCAGCAGGGGACCCAGTACTTC
CASSFGLAVQQGTQYF
>15|TRBD2|TRBJ2-1|TRBV7-2|many
TGTGCCAGCAGCGCACCGGGACTAGCGGGCTATGAGCAGTTCTTC
CASSAPGLAGYEQFF
>15|.|TRBJ1-6|TRBV15|.
TGTGCCACCAGCAGAGATACCAGCTATAATTCACCCCTCCACTTT
CATSRDTSYNSPLHF
>15|TRBD2|TRBJ2-5|TRBV5-1|many
TGCGCCAGCAAGAGGGCTAGCGGGGACCAAGAGACCCAGTACTTC
CASKRASGDQETQYF
>13|.|TRBJ1-1|TRBV7-9|few
TGTGCCAGCAGTCCGGAAATTAACACTGAAGCTTTCTTT
CASSPEINTEAFF
>15|.|TRBJ2-1|TRBV9|few
TGTGCCAGCAGCGTAGGTCCACAGGGTCCGAATGAGCAGTTCTTC
CASSVGPQGPNEQFF
>13|.|TRBJ1-1|TRBV12-3/TRBV12-4|few
TGTGCCAGCAGTTTTGCGGGGGCCACTGAAGCTTTCTTT
CASSFAGATEAFF
>15|.|TRBJ2-5|TRBV7-2|.
TGTGCCAGCAGCCGCCTCAGGGGCCCCCAAGAGACCCAGTACTTC
CASSRLRGPQETQYF
>19|TRBD1|TRBJ1-3|TRBV14|.
TGTGCCAGCAGCCAAACCCCGGGACAGACGGGGTTCTCTGGAAACACCATATATTTT
CASSQTPGQTGFSGNTIYF
>14|TRBD1|TRBJ1-4|TRBV7-8|many
TGTGCCAGCAGCCGCGGACAGGGACCTGAAAAACTGTTTTTT
CASSRGQGPEKLFF
>17|TRBD2|TRBJ2-3|TRBV5-1|many
TGCGCCAGCAGCCAGACTAGCGGGAGGGCACCCACAGATACGCAGTATTTT
CASSQTSGRAPTDTQYF
>13|.|TRBJ1-3|TRBV10-3|.
TGTGCCATCGCAGGGTCACCTGGAAACACCATATATTTT
CAIAGSPGNTIYF
>13|.|TRBJ1-1|TRBV29-1|many
TGCAGCGTTGCGACAGTGATGAACACTGAAGCTTTCTTT
CSVATVMNTEAFF
>15|.|TRBJ1-2|TRBV3-1|.
TGTGCCAGCAGCCAAGATCACGCCAGGTCTTATGGCTACACCTTC
CASSQDHARSYGYTF
>13|.|TRBJ2-2|TRBV2|many
TGTGCCAGCAGTGAAGCGCGCACCGGGGAGCTGTTTTTT
CASSEARTGELFF
>16|TRBD2|TRBJ2-5|TRBV4-1|many
TGCGCCAGCAGCCACCCTCGGACTAGCGCACAAGAGACCCAGTACTTC
CASSHPRTSAQETQYF
>15|TRBD1|TRBJ2-7|TRBV6-5|.
TGTGCCAGCAGTTACGAGGTGTCAGGGGGCGATGAGCAGTACTTC
CASSYEVSGGDEQYF
>15|TRBD1|TRBJ2-1|TRBV28|many
TGTGCCAGCAGTAATCACAGGGGTATATGGAATGAGCAGTTCTTC
CASSNHRGIWNEQFF
>15|.|TRBJ1-1|TRBV15|.
TGTGCCACCAGCGGAGATCGGGCAGGTAACACTGAAGCTTTCTTT
CATSGDRAGNTEAFF
>16|TRBD1|TRBJ1-3|TRBV11-2|many
TGTGCCAGCAGCTTAGTAGGGGGCGGACCAGGAAACACCATATATTTT
CASSLVGGGPGNTIYF
>15|.|TRBJ2-7|TRBV20-1|.
TGCAGTGCTAGAGATCGTAAGACAGTTTCCTACGTGCAGTACTTC
CSARDRKTVSYVQYF
>13|.|TRBJ1-3|TRBV3-1|many
TGTGCCAGCAGCCAAGATCTCAGAAACACCATATATTTT
CASSQDLRNTIYF
>16|TRBD2|TRBJ2-7|TRBV12-3/TRBV12-4|many
TGTGCCAGCAGTCTGATCTCCGGGACTAGTCCTACAGAGCAGTACTTC
CASSLISGTSPTEQYF
>16|TRBD2|TRBJ2-3|TRBV10-3|many
TGTGCCATCAAACCAAATAGCGGGAGGGCGAAAGATACGCAGTATTTT
CAIKPNSGRAKDTQYF
>14|TRBD2|TRBJ2-7|TRBV6-2/TRBV6-3|few
TGTGCCAGCGTACTCGGCGGGAGCTCCTACGAGCAGTACTTC
CASVLGGSSYEQYF
>13|.|TRBJ2-7|TRBV10-1|many
TGCGCCAGCAGTGGTAGCAGATATTCCGAGCAGTACTTC
CASSGSRYSEQYF
>13|TRBD1|TRBJ2-7|TRBV5-1|.
TGCGCCAGCAGTCCGGACAGGTTCTACGAGCAGTACTTC
CASSPDRFYEQYF
>15|.|TRBJ2-7|TRBV7-9|many
TGTGCCAGCAGCTTAGAAAGCGGAGGGGCCTACGAGCAGTACTTC
CASSLESGGAYEQYF
>14|.|TRBJ2-7|TRBV20-1|many
TGCAGTGCTAGAGTAGGAGGTAGGGACTACGAGCAGTACTTC
CSARVGGRDYEQYF
>16|.|TRBJ1-6|TRBV5-1|.
TGCGCCAGCAGCGGGTCTAGATTCGCACTGAATTCACCCCTCCACTTT
CASSGSRFALNSPLHF
>15|TRBD2|TRBJ2-7|TRBV3-1|many
TGTGCCAGCAGCCTCGGGACTAGCGGTGCCTACGAGCAGTACTTC
CASSLGTSGAYEQYF
>16|.|TRBJ1-2|TRBV4-1|few
TGCGCCAGCAGGCACACCGTCCGGGGAACCCGCTATGGCTACACCTTC
CASRHTVRGTRYGYTF
>14|TRBD2|TRBJ2-1|TRBV6-1|.
TGTGCCAGCAGTAAACTAGCGCGAGGACACGAGCAGTTCTTC
CASSKLARGHEQFF
>17|.|TRBJ2-3|TRBV7-6|few
TGTGCCAGCAGTAATTCCGGGATCCGGGGCAGCACAGATACGCAGTATTTT
CASSNSGIRGSTDTQYF
>14|.|TRBJ1-1|TRBV6-1|many
TGTGCCAGCAGTGAATTCTCAATGAACACTGAAGCTTTCTTT
CASSEFSMNTEAFF
>13|.|TRBJ1-2|TRBV7-9|many
TGTGCCAGCATAGGGGACATCCCTTCGGGCTACACCTTC
CASIGDIPSGYTF
>17|TRBD2|TRBJ2-2|TRBV30|many
TGTGCCTGGAGTAGCGGGACTAGCGGGAGGGGGACCGGGGAGCTGTTTTTT
CAWSSGTSGRGTGELFF
>16|TRBD2|TRBJ2-1|TRBV11-2|many
TGTGCCAGCATAAATAAATCCCGCGGGAGGTCTTATGAGCAGTTCTTC
CASINKSRGRSYEQFF
>17|.|TRBJ1-3|TRBV6-1|few
TGTGCCAGCAGTGAAGCGCTAGGGGGGGCCTCTGGAAACACCATATATTTT
CASSEALGGASGNTIYF
>16|.|TRBJ2-6|TRBV7-8|.
TGTGCCAGCAGATCCTTGCGGGCGCGTGGGGCCAACGTCCTGACTTTC
CASRSLRARGANVLTF
>14|.|TRBJ1-1|TRBV3-1|many
TGTGCCAGCAGCCAAGTGACAGGGAACACTGAAGCTTTCTTT
CASSQVTGNTEAFF
>13|.|TRBJ2-5|TRBV11-2|many
TGTGCCAGCAGCTTCGACGTACGAGAGACCCAGTACTTC
CASSFDVRETQYF
>13|.|TRBJ1-3|TRBV3-1|few
TGTGCCAGCAGCCAACTGACAGGAAACACCATATATTTT
CASSQLTGNTIYF
>14|.|TRBJ2-7|TRBV19|few
TGTGCCAGTAGTAGAGGACCGACCTCCTACGAGCAGTACTTC
CASSRGPTSYEQYF
>14|.|TRBJ1-3|TRBV30|many
TGTGCCTGGACCGGGAAGGGTATTGGAAACACCATATATTTT
CAWTGKGIGNTIYF
>16|.|TRBJ2-1|TRBV3-1|few
TGTGCCAGCAGCCAAGTCAGGCAGAGCTCCTACAATGAGCAGTTCTTC
CASSQVRQSSYNEQFF
>16|TRBD2|TRBJ2-5|TRBV20-1|many
TGCAGTGCTAGACCCCGCGGACTAGCGGGACGAGAGACCCAGTACTTC
CSARPRGLAGRETQYF
>14|.|TRBJ2-1|TRBV7-2|many
TGTGCCAGCAGCTTATCGTCTTACCGCAATGAGCAGTTCTTC
CASSLSSYRNEQFF
>13|.|TRBJ1-1|TRBV2|many
TGTGCCAGCATCGGGAACAGCGACACTGAAGCTTTCTTT
CASIGNSDTEAFF
>18|.|TRBJ2-3|TRBV7-3|.
TGTGCCAGCAGCTTAACAGGAAGGGTAGAAGTGCGGACAGATACGCAGTATTTT
CASSLTGRVEVRTDTQYF
>17|.|TRBJ2-3|TRBV14|many
TGTGCCAGCAGCCAAGATTTAGGAACAGGTTTCACAGATACGCAGTATTTT
CASSQDLGTGFTDTQYF
>12|.|TRBJ2-7|TRBV12-3/TRBV12-4|few
TGTGCCAGCAGCCTGACGGCGGGCGAGCAGTACTTC
CASSLTAGEQYF